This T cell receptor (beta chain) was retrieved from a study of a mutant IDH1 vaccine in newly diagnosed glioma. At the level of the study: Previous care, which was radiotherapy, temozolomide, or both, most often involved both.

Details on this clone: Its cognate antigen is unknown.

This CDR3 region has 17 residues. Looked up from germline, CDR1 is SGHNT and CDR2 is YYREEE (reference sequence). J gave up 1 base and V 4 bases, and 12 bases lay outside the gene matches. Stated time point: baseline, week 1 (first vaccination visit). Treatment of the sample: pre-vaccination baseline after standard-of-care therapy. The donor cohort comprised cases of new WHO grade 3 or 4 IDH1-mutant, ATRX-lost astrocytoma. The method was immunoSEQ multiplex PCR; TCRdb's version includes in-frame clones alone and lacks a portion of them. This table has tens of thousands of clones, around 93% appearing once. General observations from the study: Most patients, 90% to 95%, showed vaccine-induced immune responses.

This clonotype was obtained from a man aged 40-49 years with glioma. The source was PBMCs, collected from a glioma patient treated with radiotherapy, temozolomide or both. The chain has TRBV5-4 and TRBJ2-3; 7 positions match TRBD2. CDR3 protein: CASSPPLGSGGTDTQYF. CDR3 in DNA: TGTGCCAGCAGCCCACCCTTAGGGAGCGGGGGCACAGATACGCAGTATTTT.